These 30 T cell receptor beta chains came from one sample sequenced in a study of blood T cell repertoires in COVID-19. The data were produced by immunoSEQ multiplex PCR, yet TCRdb's version contains in-frame clones alone and is incomplete. Among fewer than 120,000 clones listed, roughly 85% were seen once. Sequences were obtained from peripheral blood. These receptors all come from a human donor in a cohort sampled during active COVID-19.

V gene TRBV3-1 (or the pseudogene TRBV3-2) combines with J gene TRBJ2-7; D unclear. The CDR3 sequence is 15 residues long. Per the germline V gene, CDR1 is LGHDT and CDR2 is YNNKEL (reference sequence). V was clipped by 5 bases and J by 3 bases, with 17 bases between them. As DNA, the CDR3 is TGTGCCAGCAGCAAACCTAGTGGTGGTAACTACGAGCAGTACTTC. This sequence encodes CASSKPSGGNYEQYF.

The chain combines TRBV11-2 with TRBJ2-7; 9 nucleotides agree with TRBD1. V lost 5 bases, J lost 3 bases, and 8 bases stayed unmatched. Germline-derived CDR1 and CDR2 are SGHAT and FQNNGV. The CDR3 consists of 15 residues. In nucleotides, the CDR3 is TGTGCCAGCAGCGGCCGTGACAGGGGGTACTACGAGCAGTACTTC. This translates into CASSGRDRGYYEQYF. Full variable domain (missing parts from reference TRBV11-2 and TRBJ2-7): EAGVAQSPRYKIIEKRQSVAFWCNPISGHATLYWYQQILGQGPKLLIQFQNNGVVDDSQLPKDRFSAERLKGVDSTLKIQPAKLEDSAVYLCASSGRDRGYYEQYFGPGTRLTVT.

The chain carries TRBV7-9 and TRBJ2-1; 11 nucleotides align to TRBD1. This CDR3 comprises 13 residues. V lost 6 bases, J lost 7 bases, and 2 bases stayed unmatched. Per germline, CDR1 SEHNR and CDR2 FQNEAQ (reference sequence). CDR3: CASRGTGGNEQFF. The DNA for the CDR3 is TGTGCCAGCAGGGGGACAGGGGGGAATGAGCAGTTCTTC.

The chain carries TRBV6-5 and TRBJ1-5; D perhaps matches TRBD1 (6 bases). The CDR3 is 15 amino acids. Germline assignment: CDR1 MNHEY and CDR2 SVGAGI. Deletions cut 5 bases from V and 5 bases from J, with 16 bases between. The CDR3 DNA is TGTGCCAGCAGTACCAGGGGCGTTTGGGATCAGCCCCAGCATTTT. Protein product: CASSTRGVWDQPQHF.

V gene TRBV7-3 combines with J gene TRBJ2-7; 10 nucleotides line up with TRBD1. The CDR3 runs 20 residues. CDR1 and CDR2 from the germline V gene are SGHTA and FQGTGA. V lost 6 bases and J lost 3; bases outside the gene matches: 23. The CDR3 region is CASRGHGTGELGGIFYEQYF. In DNA form, the CDR3 reads TGTGCCAGCAGGGGGCACGGGACAGGGGAATTGGGAGGGATATTCTACGAGCAGTACTTC.

This clone appeared a single time. This chain links TRBV3-1 (or the pseudogene TRBV3-2) with TRBJ2-4; the D gene is possibly TRBD1 (5 bases). The germline V and J ends were trimmed by 7 bases and 4 bases, with 14 bases remaining between them. The germline gives CDR1 LGHDT, CDR2 YNNKEL (reference sequence). There are 14 residues in the CDR3. The CDR3 here is CASITPQGKNIQYF. CDR3 in DNA: TGTGCCAGCATCACACCTCAGGGAAAAAACATTCAGTACTTC.

The V gene is TRBV19, the J gene TRBJ1-1; 7 positions agree with TRBD1. Trimming took 7 bases from V and 2 from J; bases not matched to a gene: 7. The CDR3 is 14 amino acids. Per germline, CDR1 LNHDA and CDR2 SQIVND (reference sequence). The chain's CDR3 is CASTWDSGNTEAFF. The CDR3 nucleotides are TGTGCCAGTACATGGGACAGTGGTAACACTGAAGCTTTCTTT.

The chain carries TRBV5-1 and TRBJ1-1; 8 bases are a match to TRBD1. This CDR3 has 16 residues. Germline-derived CDR1 and CDR2 are SGHRS and YFSETQ. The V and J ends lost 0 bases and 3 bases, in that order; junction bases with no gene match: 7. In nucleotides, the CDR3 is TGCGCCAGCAGCTTGGAGTCAGGGGGCGCTGACACTGAAGCTTTCTTT. It is translated as CASSLESGGADTEAFF.

This chain joins TRBV4-1 and TRBJ2-7; the D gene is possibly TRBD1 (6 bases). The CDR3 loop spans 16 amino acids. Trimming stripped 2 bases from V and 4 bases from J, with 18 bases between. Germline V gives CDR1 MGHRA, CDR2 YSYEKL. The CDR3 DNA reads as TGCGCCAGCAGCCAAACCGACAGGCTTAGACTTTACGAGCAGTACTTC. Amino acid sequence: CASSQTDRLRLYEQYF.

This chain links TRBV7-6 with TRBJ2-1, with 11 positions matching TRBD2. Per germline, CDR1 SGHVS and CDR2 FNYEAQ. This CDR3 has 16 amino acids. Trimming at V came to 0 bases and at J to 6 bases, leaving 4 bases not matched to a gene. The CDR3 DNA sequence: TGTGCCAGCAGCTTAGCTAGCGGGAGGGCCGGCAATGAGCAGTTCTTC. It yields the protein CASSLASGRAGNEQFF.

The chain carries TRBV6-5 and TRBJ1-2; TRBD1 agrees at 7 bases. There are 15 residues in the CDR3. Germline trimming cut 5 bases from V and 2 bases from J; bases unmatched to any gene: 8. Germline V gene data show CDR1 as MNHEY and CDR2 as SVGAGI. The CDR3 spells CASSTRAGGNYGYTF. In DNA form, the CDR3 reads TGTGCCAGCAGTACGAGGGCAGGGGGAAACTATGGCTACACCTTC.

The chain recombines TRBV11-2 with TRBJ1-5, with D perhaps matching TRBD1 (6 bases). The CDR3 covers 15 residues. Trimming took off 2 bases at V and 3 bases at J, with 11 bases between the two ends. Per germline, CDR1 SGHAT and CDR2 FQNNGV. CDR3 sequence reads: CASSLSGALNQPQHF. CDR3 in DNA: TGTGCCAGCAGCTTATCAGGGGCTCTCAATCAGCCCCAGCATTTT.

This chain links TRBV5-1 with TRBJ1-1, with a weak D call TRBD1 (5 bases). CDR1 is SGHRS, CDR2 YFSETQ, per germline. Trimming took 5 bases from V and 8 from J, leaving 13 bases between them. This CDR3 region has 12 residues. This chain's CDR3 is CASRRDSYEAFF. CDR3 DNA: TGCGCCAGCAGAAGAGACAGCTACGAAGCTTTCTTT.

The rearrangement joins TRBV10-3 to TRBJ1-5, with D possibly TRBD1 on 5 matching bases. Germline CDR1 reads ENHRY; CDR2 reads SYGVKD. V was trimmed by 0 bases and J by 3 bases, leaving 9 bases between them. This CDR3 region has 15 residues. The CDR3 DNA reads as TGTGCCATCAGTGAGTCGGGGGGATACAATCAGCCCCAGCATTTT. This codes for CAISESGGYNQPQHF.

V usage is TRBV5-8 and J usage is TRBJ1-1; 8 nucleotides line up with TRBD1. Germline CDR1 is SGHTS and CDR2 is YDEGEE. With 2 bases clipped from V and 2 bases from J, the junction kept 5 bases outside the gene matches. The CDR3 consists of 15 residues. The chain's CDR3 is CASSLGQGDNTEAFF. The CDR3 nucleotides read TGTGCCAGCAGCTTAGGACAGGGTGATAACACTGAAGCTTTCTTT. The full variable domain, with the rest looked up from reference TRBV5-8 and TRBJ1-1, is EAGVTQSPTHLIKTRGQQATLRCSPISGHTSVYWYQQALGLGLQFLLWYDEGEERNRGNFPPRFSGRQFPNYSSELNVNALELEDSALYLCASSLGQGDNTEAFFGQGTRLTVV.

The gene calls are TRBV28 and TRBJ2-7; a possible D gene is TRBD1 (6 bases). The CDR3 is 14 residues long. The germline gives CDR1 MDHEN, CDR2 SYDVKM. V was trimmed by 6 bases and J by 2 bases, leaving 14 bases between them. This CDR3 reads CASSSGQFPYEQYF. CDR3 DNA: TGTGCCAGCAGCAGCGGACAGTTTCCCTACGAGCAGTACTTC.

V gene TRBV10-2 combines with J gene TRBJ2-1; the match to TRBD2 covers 8 bases. This CDR3 region has 13 residues. CDR1 WSHSY and CDR2 SAAADI come from the germline V gene. Germline trimming cut 2 bases from V and 15 bases from J; bases unmatched to any gene: 9. CDR3 nucleotides: TGCGCCAGCAGTGAGCCGGGGACTAGTAAGTCGTTCTTC. It encodes CASSEPGTSKSFF.

The rearrangement uses TRBV13 and TRBJ2-1; 9 positions match TRBD1. V was pared by 4 bases and J by 6 bases, with 16 bases of the junction left unmatched. Germline V gives CDR1 PRHDT, CDR2 FYEKMQ (reference sequence). This CDR3 region has 18 residues. In nucleotides, the CDR3 is TGTGCCAGCAGCTCAACCCACCACAGGGGGCGATATTCCAATGAGCAGTTCTTC. As protein: CASSSTHHRGRYSNEQFF.

The J gene is TRBJ1-5, the V gene TRBV6-4; D possibly corresponds to TRBD1 (6 bases). Trimming removed 7 bases from V and 0 bases from J, with 16 bases in between. The CDR3 has 16 residues. CDR1 is MRHNA and CDR2 is SNTAGT in the germline V gene. Here the CDR3 reads CASTMTQGYSNQPQHF. The CDR3 DNA reads TGTGCCAGCACCATGACTCAGGGGTATAGCAATCAGCCCCAGCATTTT.

The V gene is TRBV24-1, the J gene TRBJ2-3, with a tentative D call TRBD1 (6 bases). V was shortened by 3 bases and J by 0 bases, with 18 bases between the two germline ends. Germline V gene data show CDR1 as KGHDR and CDR2 as SFDVKD. The CDR3 is 18 amino acids. The CDR3, as DNA: TGTGCCACCAGTGATCCGCCAGGGACAAGTAGTAGCACAGATACGCAGTATTTT. This gives the protein CATSDPPGTSSSTDTQYF.

The CDR3 coding sequence is TGTGCCAGTAGTATCGGGACAGTTAACACTGAAGCTTTCTTT. Residues: CASSIGTVNTEAFF. The chain links TRBV19 to TRBJ1-1; TRBD1 matches at 7 bases. Trimming removed 3 bases from V and 2 bases from J; junction bases left unmatched: 3. Per the germline V gene, CDR1 is LNHDA and CDR2 is SQIVND (reference sequence). The CDR3 covers 14 residues.

The rearrangement links TRBV27 to TRBJ2-5; 12 bases line up with TRBD2. The V gene end was trimmed by 2 bases and the J gene end by 4 bases; junction bases not matched to a gene: 14. The CDR3 sequence is 19 residues long. CDR1 is MNHEY and CDR2 is SMNVEV in the germline V gene (reference sequence). CDR3 sequence: CASSLLGLAGGPGRETQYF. DNA of the CDR3: TGTGCCAGCAGTTTACTCGGGCTAGCGGGAGGGCCGGGGAGAGAGACCCAGTACTTC.

The J gene is TRBJ2-3, the V gene TRBV9; 7 nucleotides align to TRBD2. CDR1 SGDLS and CDR2 YYNGEE come from the germline V gene. V was clipped by 1 base and J by 3 bases; unmatched bases: 5. The CDR3 is made up of 15 amino acids. The CDR3 DNA sequence: TGTGCCAGCAGCGTACATCTAGCGGCGACAGATACGCAGTATTTT. Translating gives CASSVHLAATDTQYF.

This sequence joins TRBV27 and TRBJ1-5; D may be TRBD1 (6 bases). CDR1 is MNHEY, CDR2 SMNVEV, per germline (reference sequence). CDR3 length equals 16 residues. Trimming removed 2 bases at V and 3 bases at J, with 14 bases between. CDR3 bases: TGTGCCAGCAGTTTAGAGGGCGACAGGTACAATCAGCCCCAGCATTTT. Translation: CASSLEGDRYNQPQHF.

The chain uses TRBV11-2 and TRBJ1-1; D may be TRBD1 (6 bases). V lost 1 base, J lost 1 base, and 16 bases lay in between. CDR1 SGHAT and CDR2 FQNNGV come from the germline V gene. The CDR3 loop spans 17 amino acids. Here the CDR3 reads CASSLVGAGWGNTEAFF. The CDR3 nucleotides read TGTGCCAGCAGCTTAGTGGGGGCAGGCTGGGGGAACACTGAAGCTTTCTTT.

The V and J genes are TRBV7-9 and TRBJ1-1; no firm D call. Germline V gene lookup returns CDR1 SEHNR and CDR2 FQNEAQ (reference sequence). With 5 bases removed from V and 2 bases from J, the gap between germline ends came to 18 bases. The CDR3 runs to 16 residues. For the CDR3, the DNA is TGTGCCAGCAGCCCCAAGTTAAGGGAGGGCAACACTGAAGCTTTCTTT. This translates into CASSPKLREGNTEAFF.

The chain combines TRBV28 with TRBJ2-7; TRBD1 agrees at 7 bases. Per germline, CDR1 MDHEN and CDR2 SYDVKM. The CDR3 runs to 15 residues. Trimming at V came to 0 bases and at J to 1 base, leaving 3 bases not matched to a gene. CDR3 DNA: TGTGCCAGCAGTTTATGGGGGGACAGTTCCTACGAGCAGTACTTC. Translation gives CASSLWGDSSYEQYF.

The rearrangement uses TRBV5-1 and TRBJ1-1; D is undetermined. The length of the CDR3 is 13 residues. Germline V gene lookup returns CDR1 SGHRS and CDR2 YFSETQ. V shed 0 bases and J shed 2 bases, with 5 bases lying between them. This CDR3 reads CASSLASNTEAFF. The CDR3 DNA is TGCGCCAGCAGCTTGGCCAGTAACACTGAAGCTTTCTTT.

V gene TRBV12-5 combines with J gene TRBJ2-3, with D possibly matching TRBD2 (5 bases). CDR3 length: 15 residues. The V gene lost 1 base and the J gene lost 2 bases, with 10 bases spanning the gap. Germline V gene data show CDR1 as LGHNT and CDR2 as FRNRAP. CDR3 loop: CASGLGERHTDTQYF. CDR3 sequence (DNA): TGTGCTAGTGGTTTGGGGGAGAGACACACAGATACGCAGTATTTT.

The gene calls are TRBV6-5 and TRBJ1-5; unclear D gene. Trimming removed 6 bases from V and 7 bases from J, with 13 bases in between. Germline CDR1 reads MNHEY; CDR2 reads SVGAGI. The CDR3 covers 13 residues. This CDR3 reads CASSARVNQPQHF. The DNA of the CDR3 is TGTGCCAGCAGCGCCCGGGTCAACCAGCCCCAGCATTTT.